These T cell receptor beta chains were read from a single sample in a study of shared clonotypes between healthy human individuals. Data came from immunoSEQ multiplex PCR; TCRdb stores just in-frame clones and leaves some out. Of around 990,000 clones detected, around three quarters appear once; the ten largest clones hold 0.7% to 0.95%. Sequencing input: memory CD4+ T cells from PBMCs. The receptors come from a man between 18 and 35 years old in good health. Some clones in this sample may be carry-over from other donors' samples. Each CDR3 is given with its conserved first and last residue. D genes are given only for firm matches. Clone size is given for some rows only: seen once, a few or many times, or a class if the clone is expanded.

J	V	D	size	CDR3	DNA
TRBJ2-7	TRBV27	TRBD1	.	CASSFSRGLSYEQYF	TGTGCCAGCAGTTTTAGCAGGGGGCTGTCCTACGAGCAGTACTTC
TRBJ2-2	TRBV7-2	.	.	CAGSLMAGRRTAGELFF	TGTGCCGGCAGCTTAATGGCGGGACGAAGGACCGCCGGGGAGCTGTTTTTT
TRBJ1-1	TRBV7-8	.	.	CASSYGGVSYTEAFF	TGTGCCAGCAGTTACGGGGGGGTGTCGTACACTGAAGCTTTCTTT
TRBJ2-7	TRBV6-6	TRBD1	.	CASSYRDRPYEQYF	TGTGCCAGCAGTTACCGGGACAGACCCTACGAGCAGTACTTC
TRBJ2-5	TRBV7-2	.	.	CASSFEWVETQYF	TGTGCCAGCAGCTTCGAGTGGGTCGAGACCCAGTACTTC
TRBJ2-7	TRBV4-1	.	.	CASSQPENYEQYF	TGCGCCAGCAGCCAACCAGAAAACTACGAGCAGTACTTC
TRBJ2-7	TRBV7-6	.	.	CASSLGDGVLYEQYF	TGTGCCAGCAGCTTAGGGGACGGAGTGTTGTATGAGCAGTACTTC
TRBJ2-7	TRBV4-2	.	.	CASSQDGQALYEQYF	TGTGCCAGCAGCCAAGATGGGCAGGCTCTCTACGAGCAGTACTTC
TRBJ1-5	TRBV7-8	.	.	CASSFVSSGDQPQHF	TGTGCCAGCAGCTTTGTTTCTAGTGGGGATCAGCCCCAGCATTTT
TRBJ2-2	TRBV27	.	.	CASGRGTPGAGELFF	TGTGCCAGCGGGAGGGGGACTCCGGGGGCCGGGGAGCTGTTTTTT
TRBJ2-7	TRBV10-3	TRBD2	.	CAISESAGGPVAQYF	TGTGCCATCAGTGAGTCTGCGGGAGGGCCCGTAGCGCAGTACTTC
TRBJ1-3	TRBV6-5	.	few	CASLPATGNTIYF	TGTGCCAGCCTACCGGCAACTGGAAACACCATATATTTT
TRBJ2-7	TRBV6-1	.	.	CASSFRQSPYEQYF	TGTGCCAGCAGTTTCCGACAGAGTCCCTACGAGCAGTACTTC
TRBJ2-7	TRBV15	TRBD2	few	CATSRDPPGTRTPEQYF	TGTGCCACCAGCAGAGACCCACCCGGGACTAGAACACCCGAGCAGTACTTC
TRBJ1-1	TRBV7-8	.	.	CASSLSDGSQAFF	TGTGCCAGCAGCTTATCCGACGGCTCCCAGGCTTTCTTT
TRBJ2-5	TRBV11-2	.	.	CASSLYRWETQYF	TGTGCCAGCAGCTTATACCGGTGGGAGACCCAGTACTTC
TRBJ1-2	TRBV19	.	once	CASSMVTGVLSYGYTF	TGTGCCAGTAGTATGGTGACAGGCGTACTGTCCTATGGCTACACCTTC
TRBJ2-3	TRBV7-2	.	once	CACRVTSTDTQYF	TGTGCCTGCCGGGTGACAAGCACAGATACGCAGTATTTT
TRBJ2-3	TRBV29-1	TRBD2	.	CSVVAGAVYTDTQYF	TGCAGCGTTGTCGCGGGAGCGGTATACACAGATACGCAGTATTTT
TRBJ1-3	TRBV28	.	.	CASRSSAETRGNTIYF	TGTGCCAGCAGATCATCCGCAGAAACGCGAGGAAACACCATATATTTT
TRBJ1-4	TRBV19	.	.	CASSRLRATGLGEKLFF	TGTGCCAGTAGTAGGTTGCGGGCGACAGGCTTGGGGGAAAAACTGTTTTTT
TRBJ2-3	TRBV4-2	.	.	CASSQVRFQDTQYF	TGTGCCAGCAGCCAAGTACGATTTCAAGATACGCAGTATTTT
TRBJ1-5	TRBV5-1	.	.	CASSFPAGSNQPQHF	TGCGCCAGCAGCTTCCCGGCGGGTAGCAATCAGCCCCAGCATTTT
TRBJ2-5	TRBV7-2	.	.	CASSLGVYQETQYF	TGTGCCAGCAGCTTAGGGGTCTACCAAGAGACCCAGTACTTC
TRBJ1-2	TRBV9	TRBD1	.	CASSAMTGLGSGNGYTF	TGTGCCAGCAGCGCAATGACAGGGTTAGGCAGTGGGAATGGCTACACCTTC
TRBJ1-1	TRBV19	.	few	CASKGQNMNTEAFF	TGTGCCAGTAAGGGGCAAAATATGAACACTGAAGCTTTCTTT
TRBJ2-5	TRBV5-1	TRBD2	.	CASSPGLAGGPTVETQYF	TGCGCCAGCAGCCCGGGACTAGCGGGAGGACCCACGGTGGAGACCCAGTACTTC
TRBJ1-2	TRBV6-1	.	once	CASSESLGGVGYTF	TGTGCCAGCAGTGAATCCCTGGGAGGGGTCGGCTACACCTTC
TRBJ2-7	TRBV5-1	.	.	CASSLAGPVYEQYF	TGCGCCAGCAGCTTGGCGGGACCGGTCTACGAGCAGTACTTC
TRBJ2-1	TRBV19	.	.	CASKSDFSYNEQFF	TGTGCCAGTAAGTCTGACTTCTCCTACAATGAGCAGTTCTTC
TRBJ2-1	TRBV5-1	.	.	CASSLTAGFYNEQFF	TGCGCCAGCAGCTTGACGGCGGGATTCTACAATGAGCAGTTCTTC
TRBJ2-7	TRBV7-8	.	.	CASSLGLGGAYEQYF	TGTGCCAGCAGCTTAGGATTGGGCGGAGCCTACGAGCAGTACTTC